This TCR beta chain was obtained from a study of OX40 agonist ivuxolimab in advanced cancers. Using immunoSEQ multiplex PCR, the repertoire was profiled, and TCRdb retains in-frame clones only, with some absent. The table has fewer than 80,000 clones, 75% to 90% seen once. V gave up 2 bases and J gave up 2 bases, with 13 bases separating them. This CDR3 spans 15 amino acids. CDR1 is MNHEY, CDR2 SVGAGI, per germline. About this clone: Its antigen is unknown.

Findings and caveats of the study: Clonal expansion by week 6 occurred in CD4+ and CD8+ blood T cells (at 0.1 to 3.0 mg/kg). Individuals who were partial responders at 0.1-3.0 mg/kg had clonal expansion that ranked among the lowest. The antigen specificity of the peripheral T cells (those that were expanded) was not determined. There were, on average, more expanded clones in CD8+ T cells than in CD4+.

This chain connects TRBV6-5 to TRBJ2-7; D may be TRBD2 (5 bases). Source: CD4+ or CD8+ T cells sorted from blood, taken in a trial of the OX40 agonist ivuxolimab. The receptor was isolated from an adult with an advanced solid tumor such as melanoma, head and neck, liver or kidney cancer. The CDR3 DNA is TGTGCCAGCAGTTACGGAGGTGACTCCACCTACGAGCAGTACTTC. It translates to CASSYGGDSTYEQYF.